These 32 T cell receptor beta chains were sequenced from one sample in a study of shared T cell receptors in the human thymus. The method was immunoSEQ multiplex PCR; TCRdb's version includes in-frame clones alone and lacks a portion of them. Of 700,000 or so clones detected, 70% to 90% appear once; the ten largest clones hold 0.0095% to 0.013%. These data were also reused for a study on human thymus T cells.

The sequenced sample consisted of thymocytes. Source of these receptors: a girl in the first two years of life with a congenital heart defect.

Concerning this clone itself: A junction boundary mismatches the germline segment, possibly from a read error. The chain is built from TRBV2 and TRBJ1-2, with a tentative D call TRBD1 (6 bases). The V gene's germline CDR1 is SNHLY and CDR2 FYNNEI. CDR3 length equals 16 residues. The CDR3: CASIGGAGAGGYGHTF. In DNA, the CDR3 is TGTGCCAGCATTGGGGGGGCGGGTGCGGGTGGTTATGGCCACACCTTC. Full variable domain (remainder filled in from reference TRBV2 and TRBJ1-2): EPEVTQTPSHQVTQMGQEVILRCVPISNHLYFYWYRQILGQKVEFLVSFYNNEISEKSEIFDDQFSVERPDGSNFTLKIRSTKLEDSAMYFCASIGGAGAGGYGHTFGSGTRLTVV.

The chain links TRBV4-2 to TRBJ1-5; 9 bases fit TRBD1. V gave up 4 bases and J gave up 0 bases; unmatched junction bases: 19. The CDR3 covers 21 residues. The V gene's germline CDR1 is LGHNA and CDR2 YNFKEQ. The CDR3 sequence is CASSPPAGQGIQCLSNQPQHF. The CDR3 nucleotides read TGTGCCAGCAGCCCACCCGCGGGACAGGGCATACAGTGCCTTAGCAATCAGCCCCAGCATTTT.

This clone was counted between two and nine times. The chain has TRBV4-1 and TRBJ2-4; possible D gene TRBD1, 6 bases. CDR1 is MGHRA and CDR2 is YSYEKL in the germline V gene. The CDR3 is 16 residues long. Trimming removed 0 bases from V and 6 bases from J, with 15 bases in between. CDR3 residues: CASSQDWGRGTNIQYF. Written as DNA, the CDR3 is TGCGCCAGCAGCCAAGATTGGGGCAGGGGAACAAACATTCAGTACTTC.

The chain carries TRBV7-6 and TRBJ2-5; possibly TRBD1 for D (6 bases). In germline, CDR1 is SGHVS, CDR2 FNYEAQ. The CDR3 runs 14 residues. Trimming pared 6 bases from V and 5 bases from J, leaving 16 bases between. CDR3 loop: CASSKPDSWETQYF. In nucleotides, the CDR3 is TGTGCCAGCAGTAAACCGGACAGTTGGGAGACCCAGTACTTC.

The chain links TRBV6-1 to TRBJ2-1; 10 bases are a match to TRBD2. The CDR3 is made up of 15 amino acids. Germline values: CDR1 MNHNS, CDR2 SASEGT. J lost 6 bases, V lost 4 bases, and 6 bases had no gene match. The CDR3 coding sequence is TGTGCCAGCAGTGCCCTAGCGGGGGTCCTCAATGAGCAGTTCTTC. As protein: CASSALAGVLNEQFF.

This clone appeared a few times. The rearrangement joins TRBV5-1 to TRBJ2-7, with 7 bases aligning to TRBD1. Germline lookup yields CDR1 SGHRS and CDR2 YFSETQ. Trimming cost V 0 bases and J 5 bases; bases outside gene matches: 8. This CDR3 contains 15 residues. The CDR3 is CASSLATGLSNEQYF. The CDR3 coding sequence is TGCGCCAGCAGCTTGGCGACAGGGCTATCGAACGAGCAGTACTTC.

The J gene is TRBJ1-2, the V gene TRBV4-3, with 7 positions matching TRBD1. V lost 0 bases, J lost 4 bases, and 8 bases stayed unmatched. CDR3 length: 16 residues. Germline values: CDR1 LGHNA, CDR2 YSLEER. The CDR3 reads CASSQEQGKDSYGYTF. DNA of the CDR3: TGCGCCAGCAGCCAAGAACAGGGGAAGGACAGCTATGGCTACACCTTC.

On this clone: Other DNA sequences from this sample encode an identical CDR3 as well. This sequence joins TRBV30 and TRBJ1-6, with 9 nucleotides matching TRBD1. The CDR3 length is 15 residues. V was pared by 2 bases and J by 10 bases, with 9 bases of the junction left unmatched. Germline lookup yields CDR1 GTSNPN and CDR2 SVGIG (reference sequence). CDR3 nucleotide sequence: TGTGCCTGGAGTATAAGGGGGACAGGGTACTCACCCCTCCACTTT. It encodes CAWSIRGTGYSPLHF.

The gene calls are TRBV27 and TRBJ2-1; D is unclear. The CDR3 length is 14 residues. CDR1 and CDR2 from the germline V gene are MNHEY and SMNVEV (reference sequence). V lost 3 bases, J lost 4 bases, and 10 bases lay in between. CDR3 sequence reads: CASSFSDTYNEQFF. The CDR3, as DNA: TGTGCCAGCAGTTTCAGTGACACTTACAATGAGCAGTTCTTC.

The rearrangement links TRBV7-9 to TRBJ2-7; 10 positions match TRBD2. Germline CDR1 reads SEHNR; CDR2 reads FQNEAQ (reference sequence). V shed 5 bases, J shed 5 bases, and the junction held 9 bases outside the gene matches. This CDR3 is 15 amino acids long. The DNA of the CDR3 is TGTGCCAGCAGCCATACTAGCGGGGATACCAACGAGCAGTACTTC. Protein product: CASSHTSGDTNEQYF.

V is TRBV19 and J is TRBJ2-2, with unresolved D. The length of the CDR3 is 15 residues. The V and J ends lost 3 bases and 4 bases respectively, with 12 bases between them. Germline values: CDR1 LNHDA, CDR2 SQIVND (reference sequence). CDR3 in amino acids: CASSMPPGRTGELFF. CDR3 nucleotide sequence: TGTGCCAGTAGTATGCCTCCTGGCCGCACCGGGGAGCTGTTTTTT.

The chain's CDR3 is CASSHPGVNYGYTF. CDR3 nucleotide sequence: TGTGCCAGCAGTCATCCGGGGGTTAACTATGGCTACACCTTC. The chain is built from TRBV2 and TRBJ1-2, with D perhaps matching TRBD1 (5 bases). This CDR3 is 14 amino acids long. V was pared by 5 bases and J by 1 base, with 11 bases between. The germline CDR1 and CDR2 sequences are SNHLY and FYNNEI.

This chain uses TRBV10-2 with TRBJ1-1, with D maybe TRBD1 (6 bases). The CDR3 covers 19 residues. The germline V and J ends were trimmed by 0 bases and 1 base, with 21 bases remaining between them. From germline, CDR1 is WSHSY and CDR2 SAAADI. CDR3 in DNA: TGCGCCAGCAGTGAGTCGTCGGGTCCTTGGGGGACAACGAACACTGAAGCTTTCTTT. Its protein is CASSESSGPWGTTNTEAFF.

The table lists this clone with a count of one. The V and J genes are TRBV5-1 and TRBJ2-6; D possibly corresponds to TRBD1 (5 bases). V was cut by 6 bases and J by 0 bases, with 22 bases left in between. CDR1 is SGHRS and CDR2 is YFSETQ in the germline V gene. The CDR3 is 19 residues long. The CDR3 is CASNLISTALSSGANVLTF. CDR3 nucleotide sequence: TGCGCCAGCAACCTTATTTCGACAGCCCTTTCCTCTGGGGCCAACGTCCTGACTTTC. Combining the CDR3 with reference TRBV5-1 and TRBJ2-6 gives the whole variable domain KAGVTQTPRYLIKTRGQQVTLSCSPISGHRSVSWYQQTPGQGLQFLFEYFSETQRNKGNFPGRFSGRQFSNSRSEMNVSTLELGDSALYLCASNLISTALSSGANVLTFGAGSRLTVL.

The V call is TRBV6-5, the J call TRBJ1-2; 8 bases fit TRBD1. CDR1 and CDR2 (germline): MNHEY, SVGAGI. With V trimmed by 5 bases and J by 7 bases, 9 bases remained unmatched. CDR3 length equals 14 residues. The chain's CDR3 is CASSTDRGFGGYTF. The CDR3, as DNA: TGTGCCAGCAGTACCGACAGGGGCTTCGGTGGCTACACCTTC.

This chain connects TRBV5-6 to TRBJ1-5, with D tentatively TRBD1 (5 bases). CDR1 is SGHDT, CDR2 YYEEEE, per germline. The germline V and J ends were trimmed by 4 bases and 4 bases, with 15 bases remaining between them. The CDR3 contains 15 residues. This CDR3 is CASSGRSGGNQPQHF. The CDR3 nucleotides read TGTGCCAGCAGCGGAAGGTCGGGGGGAAATCAGCCCCAGCATTTT.

The V call is TRBV5-1, the J call TRBJ1-6, with no clear D. The germline V gene has CDR1 SGHRS and CDR2 YFSETQ. V was clipped by 0 bases and J by 7 bases, with 23 bases between them. The CDR3 is 19 amino acids. Here the CDR3 reads CASSLGVCRIRGENSPLHF. The CDR3 DNA sequence: TGCGCCAGCAGCTTGGGGGTCTGTAGGATTCGGGGAGAAAATTCACCCCTCCACTTT.

This chain links TRBV6-1 with TRBJ1-4, with 7 bases matching TRBD1. In germline, CDR1 is MNHNS, CDR2 SASEGT. The CDR3 runs to 19 residues. Trimming at V came to 3 bases and at J to 0 bases, leaving 13 bases not matched to a gene. The CDR3 sequence: CASSDLQDREWATNEKLFF. CDR3 bases: TGTGCCAGCAGTGATCTCCAAGACAGGGAATGGGCAACTAATGAAAAACTGTTTTTT.

The V gene is TRBV27, the J gene TRBJ2-3; D perhaps matches TRBD2 (7 bases). The V gene lost 1 base and the J gene lost 4 bases, with 12 bases spanning the gap. The CDR3 is 15 residues long. Germline V CDR1 and CDR2: MNHEY, SMNVEV (reference sequence). The chain's CDR3 is CASSLFEGGADTQYF. The CDR3 DNA is TGTGCCAGCAGTTTATTTGAGGGGGGGGCAGATACGCAGTATTTT.

The V gene is TRBV5-1, the J gene TRBJ1-1; the match to TRBD1 covers 7 bases. J gave up 1 base and V 4 bases, and 10 bases lay outside the gene matches. The CDR3 length is 16 residues. Germline V CDR1 and CDR2: SGHRS, YFSETQ. The CDR3 region has the DNA TGCGCCAGCAGCCCGAGGGACAGCAATTGGAACACTGAAGCTTTCTTT. Protein: CASSPRDSNWNTEAFF.

The gene calls are TRBV19 and TRBJ1-1; 9 positions match TRBD1. The CDR3 is made up of 17 amino acids. The V gene end was trimmed by 3 bases and the J gene end by 4 bases; junction bases not matched to a gene: 12. In germline, CDR1 is LNHDA, CDR2 SQIVND (reference sequence). CDR3 in amino acids: CASSMTGQGLVGTEAFF. CDR3 nucleotides: TGTGCCAGTAGTATGACGGGACAGGGCCTCGTTGGCACTGAAGCTTTCTTT.

Note on this clone: Other nucleotide sequences in the sample specify the same CDR3. The chain joins TRBV12-5 to TRBJ1-1, with unresolved D. The length of the CDR3 is 12 residues. V was trimmed by 0 bases and J by 5 bases, leaving 4 bases between them. CDR1 is LGHNT, CDR2 FRNRAP, per germline. The CDR3 coding sequence is TGTGCTAGTGGTTTGGTATTAACTGAAGCTTTCTTT. Translation gives CASGLVLTEAFF. Full variable domain (outside the CDR3, taken from reference TRBV12-5 and TRBJ1-1): DARVTQTPRHKVTEMGQEVTMRCQPILGHNTVFWYRQTMMQGLELLAYFRNRAPLDDSGMPKDRFSAEMPDATLATLKIQPSEPRDSAVYFCASGLVLTEAFFGQGTRLTVV.

The chain employs TRBV9 and TRBJ1-1; D ambiguous. The CDR3 spans 16 residues. The V end lost 5 bases, the J end lost 3 bases, and 20 bases lay between the germline ends. Germline V gene lookup returns CDR1 SGDLS and CDR2 YYNGEE. CDR3 DNA: TGTGCCAGCAGTCCTGTGCGCAGCGCTGACGACACTGAAGCTTTCTTT. The encoded protein is CASSPVRSADDTEAFF. Full variable domain (missing parts from reference TRBV9 and TRBJ1-1): DSGVTQTPKHLITATGQRVTLRCSPRSGDLSVYWYQQSLDQGLQFLIQYYNGEERAKGNILERFSAQQFPDLHSELNLSSLELGDSALYFCASSPVRSADDTEAFFGQGTRLTVV.

The gene calls are TRBV7-9 and TRBJ1-3; D is perhaps TRBD1 (5 bases). The V end was cut by 6 bases, the J end by 0 bases, with 15 bases between. The CDR3 covers 16 residues. CDR1 and CDR2 from the germline V gene are SEHNR and FQNEAQ (reference sequence). CDR3 bases: TGTGCCAGCAGGGACATCTATCCGGTCTCTGGAAACACCATATATTTT. Its translation is CASRDIYPVSGNTIYF.

The rearrangement joins TRBV11-3 to TRBJ1-1, with D tentatively TRBD1 (5 bases). CDR1 and CDR2 (germline): SGHNT, YENEEA. The CDR3 is 16 residues long. The V gene lost 5 bases and the J gene lost 0 bases, with 16 bases spanning the gap. The CDR3 DNA sequence: TGTGCCAGCAGCCCCATGCGGGACCTATTGAACACTGAAGCTTTCTTT. It translates to CASSPMRDLLNTEAFF.

The J gene is TRBJ1-6, the V gene TRBV7-2; 8 nucleotides agree with TRBD1. The CDR3 is made up of 15 amino acids. Looked up from germline, CDR1 is SGHTA and CDR2 is FQGNSA. V shed 6 bases, J shed 9 bases, and the junction held 10 bases outside the gene matches. The CDR3, as DNA: TGTGCCAGCAGGAGAGGACAGGGTGTCGGTTCACCCCTCCACTTT. Translation: CASRRGQGVGSPLHF.

The chain has TRBV5-1 and TRBJ2-3; 8 positions agree with TRBD1. Germline V gene lookup returns CDR1 SGHRS and CDR2 YFSETQ. V lost 4 bases and J lost 2; bases outside the gene matches: 9. The length of the CDR3 is 16 residues. The CDR3 sequence is CASSSIPGGITDTQYF. Written as DNA, the CDR3 is TGCGCCAGCAGCAGCATCCCAGGGGGCATCACAGATACGCAGTATTTT. Filled out from reference TRBV5-1 and TRBJ2-3, the complete variable domain reads KAGVTQTPRYLIKTRGQQVTLSCSPISGHRSVSWYQQTPGQGLQFLFEYFSETQRNKGNFPGRFSGRQFSNSRSEMNVSTLELGDSALYLCASSSIPGGITDTQYFGPGTRLTVL.

This chain's CDR3 is CASSYQDRAHQPQHF. CDR3 DNA sequence: TGTGCCAGCAGTTATCAGGACAGGGCCCATCAGCCCCAGCATTTT. The genes are TRBV28 and TRBJ1-5; 8 positions match TRBD1. The germline CDR1 and CDR2 sequences are MDHEN and SYDVKM. With 4 bases clipped from V and 5 bases from J, the junction kept 7 bases outside the gene matches. The CDR3 runs to 15 residues.

The V and J genes are TRBV6-1 and TRBJ1-6; 9 bases fit TRBD1. The junction had 12 bases not matched to a gene; V was cut back by 11 bases and J by 7 bases. This CDR3 has 15 residues. The germline V gene encodes CDR1 MNHNS and CDR2 SASEGT. The CDR3 protein is CAATTGTGINSPLHF. CDR3 nucleotides: TGTGCCGCGACAACCGGGACAGGGATAAATTCACCCCTCCACTTT.

The chain couples TRBV6-1 to TRBJ1-1, with D maybe TRBD1 (5 bases). V gave up 4 bases and J gave up 4 bases, with 16 bases separating them. The CDR3 runs 15 residues. Per germline, CDR1 MNHNS and CDR2 SASEGT. The DNA for the CDR3 is TGTGCCAGCAGTGCGGGGGTCTCCAGGGTCACTGAAGCTTTCTTT. Its translation is CASSAGVSRVTEAFF.

The chain recombines TRBV6-1 with TRBJ1-1; D perhaps matches TRBD1 (5 bases). The CDR3 spans 18 residues. Per the germline V gene, CDR1 is MNHNS and CDR2 is SASEGT. V lost 2 bases to trimming and J lost 3 bases, with 22 bases between them. The CDR3 protein is CASSETGGRGRWDTEAFF. The CDR3 nucleotides read TGTGCCAGCAGTGAAACGGGGGGACGGGGTAGGTGGGACACTGAAGCTTTCTTT.

This clone was detected once. The chain is built from TRBV7-8 and TRBJ2-3; the match to TRBD1 covers 9 bases. The germline CDR1 and CDR2 sequences are SGHVS and FQNEAQ. V trimming: 2 bases; J trimming: 3 bases; junction bases outside the gene matches: 6. The CDR3 consists of 16 residues. Here the CDR3 DNA reads TGTGCCAGCAGCTTACCTACAGGGGGCCGGACAGATACGCAGTATTTT. This encodes CASSLPTGGRTDTQYF.